The clone carrying this T cell receptor (beta chain) was observed a few times. What it binds is not known. These data are taken from a study of T cells after yellow fever vaccination. As for the study in general: SMART-Seq v4 Ultra Low Input handled preparation of low-cell-number fractions.

Looked up from germline, CDR1 is SGHRS and CDR2 is YFSETQ. The V and J ends lost 2 bases and 8 bases, in that order; junction bases with no gene match: 5. The CDR3 runs to 15 residues. Conversion of TCR transcripts into cDNA relied on 5'RACE template switching, which added a universal primer site and UMIs. TCRdb reanalysed the 5' RACE reads using MiXCR and keeps one entry per CDR3 protein. The table records 300,000 or so distinct CDR3 sequences, 6.8% of them present only once. Study outcomes and limitations: Re-detected after boosting: most primary clones, 96% of CD4 and 80% to 90% of CD8.

The chain combines TRBV5-1 with TRBJ2-2; 11 positions agree with TRBD2. This clonotype was obtained from a man younger than 35 who received the YFV17D yellow fever vaccine. Specimen: PBMCs, collected around 45 days after the first yellow fever vaccination. The CDR3 loop reads CASSLLAGEEGELFF. The CDR3 DNA follows: TGCGCCAGCAGCTTACTAGCGGGAGAAGAAGGGGAGCTGTTTTTT.